One sample yielded the 27 T cell receptor beta chains listed below, sequenced in a study of T cell responses to AZD1222 COVID-19 vaccine (dated by TCRdb to the early 2020s). The time point tag for this specimen amounts to: baseline before first vaccination. In light of the paper, this sample's treatment or condition label describes: meningococcal conjugate vaccine given as trial control. Library generation was performed with the immunoSEQ multiplex PCR assay. TCRdb stores this immuneACCESS table with in-frame sequences only. Part of the clones is absent; in the studies checked, under half of the shortfall reflects unresolved V genes, and no reason is known for the rest. The sample data list about 190,000 clones, and about 87% of these were observed just once. The ten largest clones add up to 2.7% of the sample. The sequenced sample was peripheral blood, obtained on day 0 of MenACWY control vaccination. The source of these receptors is an adult in good health.

The chain couples TRBV23-1 to TRBJ2-6, with 10 positions matching TRBD1. TRBV23-1 is recorded as an ORF, its role being uncertain. This CDR3 is built from 19 residues. With V trimmed by 6 bases and J by 0 bases, 11 bases remained unmatched. CDR3 DNA sequence: TGCGCCAGCAGCCCTGACGGACAGGGGGGGATCTCTGGGGCCAACGTCCTGACTTTC. It codes for CASSPDGQGGISGANVLTF.

In this sample, this clone turned up once. This chain connects TRBV12-3 or TRBV12-4 to TRBJ2-7; D is unresolved. Trimming took 1 base from V and 5 from J, leaving 6 bases between them. This CDR3 is 12 amino acids long. This CDR3 is CASSLGTHEQYF. In nucleotides, the CDR3 is TGTGCCAGCAGTTTAGGCACCCACGAGCAGTACTTC.

The CDR3 is CASSVLGAPGLITDTQYF. The CDR3 DNA sequence: TGCGCCAGCAGCGTCTTGGGGGCCCCCGGGCTCATCACAGATACGCAGTATTTT. The chain links TRBV5-1 to TRBJ2-3; a weak D match, TRBD1 (6 bases). Trimming cost V 4 bases and J 2 bases, with 23 bases left between them. Germline V gene lookup returns CDR1 SGHRS and CDR2 YFSETQ. CDR3 length: 18 residues.

The J gene is TRBJ2-3, the V gene TRBV29-1; D unclear. CDR1 SQVTM and CDR2 ANQGSEA come from the germline V gene. V was clipped by 6 bases and J by 5 bases, with 9 bases between them. The CDR3 spans 11 residues. The CDR3 region is CSVVRVDTQYF. In nucleotides, the CDR3 is TGCAGCGTCGTGCGCGTAGATACGCAGTATTTT.

The rearrangement links TRBV13 to TRBJ2-7; TRBD1 agrees at 9 bases. V gave up 1 base and J gave up 4 bases; unmatched junction bases: 5. Looked up from germline, CDR1 is PRHDT and CDR2 is FYEKMQ (reference sequence). The CDR3 consists of 15 residues. CDR3: CASSLASQGAYEQYF. Here the CDR3 DNA reads TGTGCCAGCAGCTTAGCCTCACAGGGGGCGTACGAGCAGTACTTC.

V and J are TRBV30 and TRBJ2-7; TRBD2 aligns across 12 bases. CDR1 and CDR2 (germline): GTSNPN, SVGIG (reference sequence). The CDR3 is made up of 12 amino acids. After removal of 5 bases from V and 6 bases from J, the junction contained 2 bases not matched to a gene. The CDR3 protein is CAWVGLAGEQYF. The DNA of the CDR3 is TGTGCCTGGGTGGGACTAGCGGGCGAGCAGTACTTC.

The CDR3 DNA follows: TGTGCCAGTAACCCAGCGCCCGGACGGCCAGACTATGGCTACACCTTC. Residues: CASNPAPGRPDYGYTF. The chain uses TRBV19 and TRBJ1-2, with no clear D. Trimming removed 7 bases from V and 3 bases from J, with 21 bases in between. Germline V gives CDR1 LNHDA, CDR2 SQIVND (reference sequence). This CDR3 contains 16 residues. Filled out from reference TRBV19 and TRBJ1-2, the complete variable domain reads DGGITQSPKYLFRKEGQNVTLSCEQNLNHDAMYWYRQDPGQGLRLIYYSQIVNDFQKGDIAEGYSVSREKKESFPLTVTSAQKNPTAFYLCASNPAPGRPDYGYTFGSGTRLTVV.

The genes are TRBV7-2 and TRBJ2-5; D gene uncertain. The CDR3 is 13 residues long. In germline, CDR1 is SGHTA, CDR2 FQGNSA. Trimming took off 3 bases at V and 4 bases at J, with 9 bases between the two ends. This CDR3 is CASSFGGRETQYF. The CDR3 DNA sequence: TGTGCCAGCAGCTTTGGTGGTCGAGAGACCCAGTACTTC.

This chain connects TRBV4-2 to TRBJ1-1; no firm D call. V was cut by 1 base and J by 2 bases, with 5 bases left in between. The germline V gene encodes CDR1 LGHNA and CDR2 YNFKEQ. The CDR3 is made up of 13 amino acids. CDR3 residues: CASSQVVNTEAFF. The CDR3 DNA is TGTGCCAGCAGCCAAGTAGTTAACACTGAAGCTTTCTTT.

The chain is built from TRBV4-3 and TRBJ2-3; 7 bases agree with TRBD1. The CDR3 runs to 16 residues. Germline V gene data show CDR1 as LGHNA and CDR2 as YSLEER. With 0 bases clipped from V and 2 bases from J, the junction kept 5 bases outside the gene matches. The CDR3 loop is CASSQDKGADTDTQYF. CDR3 DNA: TGCGCCAGCAGCCAAGATAAGGGGGCAGACACAGATACGCAGTATTTT.

The chain joins TRBV6-5 to TRBJ1-1; TRBD1 matches 8 bases. This CDR3 has 13 amino acids. Losses at the gene ends were 6 bases for V and 11 bases for J; bases not matched to a gene: 11. Per germline, CDR1 MNHEY and CDR2 SVGAGI. The CDR3 DNA reads TGTGCCAGCAGCCCACCTGGGCAGGGGGCGGCTTTCTTT. It translates to CASSPPGQGAAFF.

This chain links TRBV6-1 with TRBJ2-7; 8 nucleotides agree with TRBD1. Germline V CDR1 and CDR2: MNHNS, SASEGT. CDR3 length: 13 amino acids. The V and J ends lost 3 bases and 6 bases, in that order; junction bases with no gene match: 4. In DNA form, the CDR3 reads TGTGCCAGCAGTGACGGGACAGGTTCCGAGCAGTACTTC. It encodes CASSDGTGSEQYF.

The chain links TRBV20-1 to TRBJ2-3; TRBD2 is a possible D gene (5 bases). The V end lost 3 bases, the J end lost 7 bases, and 8 bases lay between the germline ends. The CDR3 is 11 residues long. Germline loops: CDR1 DFQATT, CDR2 SNEGSKA (reference sequence). The CDR3 region is CSAREVNTQYF. CDR3 nucleotide sequence: TGCAGTGCTAGGGAGGTAAATACGCAGTATTTT.

The chain couples TRBV4-2 to TRBJ2-5, with 7 positions matching TRBD2. The CDR3 runs to 16 residues. Germline-derived CDR1 and CDR2 are LGHNA and YNFKEQ. V gave up 0 bases and J gave up 2 bases; unmatched junction bases: 6. The CDR3 DNA follows: TGTGCCAGCAGCCAAGAGCGGGGGATCGGGCAAGAGACCCAGTACTTC. Its protein is CASSQERGIGQETQYF.

The gene calls are TRBV7-8 and TRBJ2-2; TRBD2 is a possible D gene (6 bases). Deletions cut 5 bases from V and 5 bases from J, with 9 bases between. Germline lookup yields CDR1 SGHVS and CDR2 FQNEAQ. There are 13 residues in the CDR3. CDR3 in DNA: TGTGCCAGCAGCGCACGGGGGACCGGGGAGCTGTTTTTT. Translation: CASSARGTGELFF.

J is TRBJ1-1 and V is TRBV27, with D tentatively TRBD1 (5 bases). V gave up 5 bases and J gave up 4 bases, with 14 bases separating them. Germline CDR1 reads MNHEY; CDR2 reads SMNVEV (reference sequence). The CDR3 sequence is 14 residues long. As DNA, the CDR3 is TGTGCCAGCAGTCCCTGGGGGGATCTCACTGAAGCTTTCTTT. Encoded protein: CASSPWGDLTEAFF.

V and J are TRBV27 and TRBJ2-7; 8 bases are shared with TRBD1. With 4 bases clipped from V and 3 bases from J, the junction kept 8 bases outside the gene matches. CDR1 and CDR2 from the germline V gene are MNHEY and SMNVEV (reference sequence). This CDR3 has 15 residues. CDR3 sequence reads: CASSSVGQGIYEQYF. CDR3 in DNA: TGTGCCAGCAGTTCAGTTGGACAGGGTATCTACGAGCAGTACTTC.

V and J are TRBV19 and TRBJ1-1; D remains unclear. From germline, CDR1 is LNHDA and CDR2 SQIVND (reference sequence). The CDR3 runs to 15 residues. Trimming cost V 3 bases and J 3 bases, with 14 bases left between them. The CDR3 spells CASSMGMGRDTEAFF. The CDR3 nucleotides are TGTGCCAGTAGTATGGGCATGGGGAGGGACACTGAAGCTTTCTTT.

The chain employs TRBV27 and TRBJ1-6; 7 nucleotides match TRBD1. V was clipped by 5 bases and J by 4 bases; unmatched bases: 17. Germline V gives CDR1 MNHEY, CDR2 SMNVEV (reference sequence). The CDR3 runs 19 residues. DNA for the CDR3: TGTGCCAGCAGTCCAGACAGGGTACCTCCGGCTAGGTATAATTCACCCCTCCACTTT. It yields the protein CASSPDRVPPARYNSPLHF.

V and J are TRBV13 and TRBJ2-7; 8 nucleotides agree with TRBD1. CDR3 length: 15 residues. Germline values: CDR1 PRHDT, CDR2 FYEKMQ (reference sequence). Trimming removed 5 bases from V and 0 bases from J; junction bases left unmatched: 6. For the CDR3, the DNA is TGTGCCAGCAGCCACCGGACAGGGACCTCCTACGAGCAGTACTTC. This sequence encodes CASSHRTGTSYEQYF.

The chain employs TRBV9 and TRBJ2-1; no firm D call. CDR1 and CDR2 (germline): SGDLS, YYNGEE. The CDR3 covers 15 residues. V dropped 0 bases and J dropped 4 bases, with 11 bases sitting between them. Written as DNA, the CDR3 is TGTGCCAGCAGCGTAGGCAATGCCGTATACAATGAGCAGTTCTTC. As protein: CASSVGNAVYNEQFF.

The rearrangement links TRBV30 to TRBJ1-4; 7 nucleotides match TRBD1. V was clipped by 5 bases and J by 4 bases; unmatched bases: 1. The CDR3 contains 12 residues. Germline V gene lookup returns CDR1 GTSNPN and CDR2 SVGIG (reference sequence). The CDR3 DNA follows: TGTGCCTGGGGACAGGATAATGAAAAACTGTTTTTT. Translating it yields CAWGQDNEKLFF.

The V gene is TRBV5-1, the J gene TRBJ2-7; D is possibly TRBD1 (5 bases). Germline lookup yields CDR1 SGHRS and CDR2 YFSETQ. V dropped 1 base and J dropped 3 bases, with 11 bases sitting between them. This CDR3 contains 14 residues. Here the CDR3 reads CASSLINRNYEQYF. In DNA form, the CDR3 reads TGCGCCAGCAGCTTGATTAACAGGAACTACGAGCAGTACTTC.

This clone has more than one count but fewer than ten. The V and J genes are TRBV28 and TRBJ1-2; TRBD1 might be the D (5 bases). The V gene's germline CDR1 is MDHEN and CDR2 SYDVKM. This CDR3 comprises 12 residues. V lost 6 bases, J lost 1 base, and 6 bases lay in between. CDR3 bases: TGTGCCAGCAGCCAGGGTAACTATGGCTACACCTTC. Translation gives CASSQGNYGYTF.

The rearrangement links TRBV19 to TRBJ1-5; tentative D call: TRBD1 (6 bases). The CDR3 is made up of 16 amino acids. The germline V gene has CDR1 LNHDA and CDR2 SQIVND (reference sequence). V dropped 3 bases and J dropped 2 bases, with 14 bases sitting between them. CDR3 protein: CASSIYPGGGNQPQHF. The DNA for the CDR3 is TGTGCCAGTAGTATTTATCCGGGGGGCGGCAATCAGCCCCAGCATTTT.

V usage is TRBV6-5 and J usage is TRBJ1-2, with D possibly being TRBD1 (5 bases). Trimming took 7 bases from V and 10 from J, leaving 16 bases between them. The germline CDR1 and CDR2 sequences are MNHEY and SVGAGI. This CDR3 comprises 12 residues. CDR3 amino acids: CASTRGRQAYTF. The CDR3 DNA is TGTGCCAGCACTAGGGGACGGCAAGCCTACACCTTC.

The gene calls are TRBV2 and TRBJ2-3; 8 nucleotides line up with TRBD1. CDR1 and CDR2 (germline): SNHLY, FYNNEI. With 2 bases clipped from V and 4 bases from J, the junction kept 2 bases outside the gene matches. The CDR3 covers 14 residues. The CDR3 is CASSEQGASDTQYF. DNA for the CDR3: TGTGCCAGCAGTGAACAGGGGGCGTCAGATACGCAGTATTTT.